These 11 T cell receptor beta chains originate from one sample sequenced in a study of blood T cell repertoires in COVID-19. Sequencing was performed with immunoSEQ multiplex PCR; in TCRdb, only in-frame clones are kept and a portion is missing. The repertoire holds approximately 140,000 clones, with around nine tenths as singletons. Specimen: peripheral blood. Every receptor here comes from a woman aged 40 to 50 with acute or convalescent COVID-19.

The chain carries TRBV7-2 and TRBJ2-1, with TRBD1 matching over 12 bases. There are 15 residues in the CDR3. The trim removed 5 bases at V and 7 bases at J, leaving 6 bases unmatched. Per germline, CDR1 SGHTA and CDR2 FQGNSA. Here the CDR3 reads CASSAGTGGFNEQFF. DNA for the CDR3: TGTGCCAGCAGCGCCGGGACAGGGGGCTTTAATGAGCAGTTCTTC.

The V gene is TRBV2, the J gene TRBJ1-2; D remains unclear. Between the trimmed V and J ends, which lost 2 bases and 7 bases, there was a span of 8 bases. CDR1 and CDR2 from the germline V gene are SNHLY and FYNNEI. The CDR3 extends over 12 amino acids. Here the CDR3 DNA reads TGTGCCAGCAGTGAAAGAATCGGTGGCTACACCTTC. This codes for CASSERIGGYTF.

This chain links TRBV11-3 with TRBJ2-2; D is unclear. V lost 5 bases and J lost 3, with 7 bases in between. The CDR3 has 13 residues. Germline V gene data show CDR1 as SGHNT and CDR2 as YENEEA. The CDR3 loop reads CASSTRDTGELFF. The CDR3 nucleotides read TGTGCCAGCAGCACCCGGGACACCGGGGAGCTGTTTTTT.

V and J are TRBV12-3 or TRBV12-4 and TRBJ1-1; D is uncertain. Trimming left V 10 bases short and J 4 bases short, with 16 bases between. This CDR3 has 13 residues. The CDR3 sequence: CATLRSQGTEAFF. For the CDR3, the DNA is TGTGCCACCCTCAGGTCGCAAGGCACTGAAGCTTTCTTT.

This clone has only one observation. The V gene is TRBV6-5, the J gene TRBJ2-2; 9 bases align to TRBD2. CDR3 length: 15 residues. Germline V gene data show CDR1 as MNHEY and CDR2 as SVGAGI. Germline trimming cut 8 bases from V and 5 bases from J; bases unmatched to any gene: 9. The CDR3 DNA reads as TGTGCCAGCCTGATCAGGACTAGCGAAACCGGGGAGCTGTTTTTT. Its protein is CASLIRTSETGELFF.

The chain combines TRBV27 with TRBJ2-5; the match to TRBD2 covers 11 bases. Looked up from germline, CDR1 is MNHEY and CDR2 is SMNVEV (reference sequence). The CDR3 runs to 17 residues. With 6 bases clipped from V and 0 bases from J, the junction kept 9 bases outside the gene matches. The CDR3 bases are TGTGCCAGCAGCCCCGTCCCGGGACTAGCGGACCAAGAGACCCAGTACTTC. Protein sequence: CASSPVPGLADQETQYF.

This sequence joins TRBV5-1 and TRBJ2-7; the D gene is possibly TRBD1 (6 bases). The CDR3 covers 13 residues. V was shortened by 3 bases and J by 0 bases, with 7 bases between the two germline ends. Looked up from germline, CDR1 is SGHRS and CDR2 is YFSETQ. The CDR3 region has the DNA TGCGCCAGCAGCTGGGACAACTCCTACGAGCAGTACTTC. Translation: CASSWDNSYEQYF.

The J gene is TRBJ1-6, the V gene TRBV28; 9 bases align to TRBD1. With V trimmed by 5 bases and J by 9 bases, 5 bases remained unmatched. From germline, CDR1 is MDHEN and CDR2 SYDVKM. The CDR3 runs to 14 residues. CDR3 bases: TGTGCCAGCAGTCCGGGACAGGGCGGTTCACCCCTCCACTTT. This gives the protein CASSPGQGGSPLHF.

CDR3 sequence (DNA): TGTGCCAGCAGCCCTCGGACAGCTGAAAATGGCTACACCTTC. Protein: CASSPRTAENGYTF. This chain links TRBV3-1 (or the pseudogene TRBV3-2) with TRBJ1-2, with D maybe TRBD1 (6 bases). Germline CDR1 and CDR2: LGHDT and YNNKEL (reference sequence). Trimming removed 4 bases at V and 6 bases at J, with 15 bases between. The CDR3 is 14 residues long.

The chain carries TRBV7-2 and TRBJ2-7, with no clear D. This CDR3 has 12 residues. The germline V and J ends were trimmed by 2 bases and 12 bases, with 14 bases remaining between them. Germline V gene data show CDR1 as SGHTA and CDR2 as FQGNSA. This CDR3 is CASSLIGRSPYF. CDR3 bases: TGTGCCAGCAGCTTAATCGGCCGGAGCCCGTACTTC. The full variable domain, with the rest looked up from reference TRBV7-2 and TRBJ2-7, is GAGVSQSPSNKVTEKGKDVELRCDPISGHTALYWYRQSLGQGLEFLIYFQGNSAPDKSGLPSDRFSAERTGGSVSTLTIQRTQQEDSAVYLCASSLIGRSPYFGPGTRLTVT.

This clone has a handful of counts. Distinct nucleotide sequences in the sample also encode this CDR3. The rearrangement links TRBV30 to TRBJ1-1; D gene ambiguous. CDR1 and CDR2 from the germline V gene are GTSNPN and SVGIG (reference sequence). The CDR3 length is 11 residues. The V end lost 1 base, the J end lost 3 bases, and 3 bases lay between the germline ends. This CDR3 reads CAWSAYTEAFF. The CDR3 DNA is TGTGCCTGGAGTGCTTACACTGAAGCTTTCTTT.